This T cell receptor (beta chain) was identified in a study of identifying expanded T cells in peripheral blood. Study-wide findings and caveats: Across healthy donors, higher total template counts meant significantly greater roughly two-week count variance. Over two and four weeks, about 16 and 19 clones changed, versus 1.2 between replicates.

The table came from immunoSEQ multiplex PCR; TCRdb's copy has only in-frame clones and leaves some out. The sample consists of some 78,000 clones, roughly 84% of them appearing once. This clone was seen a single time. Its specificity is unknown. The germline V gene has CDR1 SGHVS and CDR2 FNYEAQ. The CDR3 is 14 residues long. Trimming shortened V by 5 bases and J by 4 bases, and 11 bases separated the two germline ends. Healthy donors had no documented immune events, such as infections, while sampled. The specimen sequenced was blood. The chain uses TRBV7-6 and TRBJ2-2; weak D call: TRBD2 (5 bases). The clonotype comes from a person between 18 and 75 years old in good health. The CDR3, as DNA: TGTGCCAGCAGCCTTGCGGGCCTCACCGGGGAGCTGTTTTTT. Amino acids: CASSLAGLTGELFF.